Listed below are T cell receptor beta chains from one sample, sequenced in a study of blood T cell repertoires in COVID-19. TCRdb's copy holds only in-frame clones and misses some; the assay was immunoSEQ multiplex PCR. The profile shows hundreds of thousands of clones, 89% of them singletons. Input material: peripheral blood. The origin of the receptors is a woman younger than 45 with COVID-19, enrolled during active disease. Each CDR3 is given with its conserved first and last residue. The order of the fields is CDR3 DNA, CDR3 protein, D gene, J gene, V gene, clone size. D genes are given only for firm matches. A clone size is listed for some rows: how often the clone was seen (once, few, many), or a class if it is expanded.

CDR3nt: TGTGCCACCAGCAGAGATGGTGGGGACAGGCCCTACGATGGCTACACCTTC
CDR3aa: CATSRDGGDRPYDGYTF
d_gene: TRBD1
j_gene: TRBJ1-2
v_gene: TRBV15
abundance: NA

CDR3nt: TGTGCCAGCAGCCCTGACAGAGATACGCAGTATTTT
CDR3aa: CASSPDRDTQYF
d_gene: NA
j_gene: TRBJ2-3
v_gene: TRBV12-3/TRBV12-4
abundance: NA

CDR3nt: TGTGCCAGCAGTTACTCCCGCGGGGGCCTCCATGAAGCTTTCTTT
CDR3aa: CASSYSRGGLHEAFF
d_gene: NA
j_gene: TRBJ1-1
v_gene: TRBV6-5
abundance: once

CDR3nt: TGTGCCAGCAGGGACACAGGGACGGGAAGGAACACTGAAGCTTTCTTT
CDR3aa: CASRDTGTGRNTEAFF
d_gene: NA
j_gene: TRBJ1-1
v_gene: TRBV2
abundance: few

CDR3nt: TGTGCCAGCAGCAAACTAGCGGGGGGTTACAATGAGCAGTTCTTC
CDR3aa: CASSKLAGGYNEQFF
d_gene: TRBD2
j_gene: TRBJ2-1
v_gene: TRBV11-3
abundance: NA

CDR3nt: TGCAGCGTTGGGGGGGGGTACAATCAGCCCCAGCATTTT
CDR3aa: CSVGGGYNQPQHF
d_gene: NA
j_gene: TRBJ1-5
v_gene: TRBV29-1
abundance: NA

CDR3nt: TGTGCCATCAGAGAACAGGGGGCCTGGAACAATGAGCAGTTCTTC
CDR3aa: CAIREQGAWNNEQFF
d_gene: TRBD1
j_gene: TRBJ2-1
v_gene: TRBV10-3
abundance: NA

CDR3nt: TGTGCCAGCATCGGAAGACAGGGGTCCGGGGAGCTGTTTTTT
CDR3aa: CASIGRQGSGELFF
d_gene: TRBD1
j_gene: TRBJ2-2
v_gene: TRBV6-5
abundance: NA

CDR3nt: TGTGCCAGCAGCCACGTTAAGGGGTACAATGAGCAGTTCTTC
CDR3aa: CASSHVKGYNEQFF
d_gene: NA
j_gene: TRBJ2-1
v_gene: TRBV7-2
abundance: NA

CDR3nt: TGCGCCAGCGGGCGACGGGAGAACACTGAAGCTTTCTTT
CDR3aa: CASGRRENTEAFF
d_gene: NA
j_gene: TRBJ1-1
v_gene: TRBV10-2
abundance: NA

CDR3nt: TGTGCCAGCAGTTCGGACAGCTTGAACACTGAAGCTTTCTTT
CDR3aa: CASSSDSLNTEAFF
d_gene: NA
j_gene: TRBJ1-1
v_gene: TRBV6-6
abundance: NA

CDR3nt: TGCGCCAGCAGCCAAGTCTGGTCGGTCCGAGATACGCAGTATTTT
CDR3aa: CASSQVWSVRDTQYF
d_gene: NA
j_gene: TRBJ2-3
v_gene: TRBV4-3
abundance: NA

CDR3nt: TGTGCCAGCAGTTACACAACAGGGGACACTGAAGCTTTCTTT
CDR3aa: CASSYTTGDTEAFF
d_gene: TRBD1
j_gene: TRBJ1-1
v_gene: TRBV6-5
abundance: few

CDR3nt: TGTGCCAGCAGCCCCAGCGGGTCCTACAATGAGCAGTTCTTC
CDR3aa: CASSPSGSYNEQFF
d_gene: NA
j_gene: TRBJ2-1
v_gene: TRBV14
abundance: NA

CDR3nt: TGTGCCAGCAGCTCTCAGGGAGAGACCCAGTACTTC
CDR3aa: CASSSQGETQYF
d_gene: NA
j_gene: TRBJ2-5
v_gene: TRBV11-2
abundance: once

CDR3nt: TGCGCCAGCAGCCAAGAGCTAGTCTCCTACAATGAGCAGTTCTTC
CDR3aa: CASSQELVSYNEQFF
d_gene: NA
j_gene: TRBJ2-1
v_gene: TRBV4-3
abundance: NA

CDR3nt: TGTGCCAGCAGCCAAGAGCGCAGGAGCACAGATACGCAGTATTTT
CDR3aa: CASSQERRSTDTQYF
d_gene: NA
j_gene: TRBJ2-3
v_gene: TRBV4-2
abundance: NA

CDR3nt: TGTGCCAGCAGTTTATTGGCAGAAACCTACGAGCAGTACTTC
CDR3aa: CASSLLAETYEQYF
d_gene: NA
j_gene: TRBJ2-7
v_gene: TRBV27
abundance: NA

CDR3nt: TGTGCCACCAGCTCACGGCGGGGGAGTGAAAAACTGTTTTTT
CDR3aa: CATSSRRGSEKLFF
d_gene: NA
j_gene: TRBJ1-4
v_gene: TRBV15
abundance: NA